The rows below give T cell receptor beta chains drawn from one sample of a study of beta chain features in type 1 diabetes. The assay was immunoSEQ multiplex PCR, and TCRdb's table has in-frame clones only and misses some. The repertoire holds about 250,000 clones, with under 13% as singletons. Sequencing was carried out using naive CD4+ T cells from blood. Receptors were obtained from a man aged 25-40 years with type 1 diabetes. CDR3s include the opening cysteine and the closing phenylalanine or tryptophan. D genes are given only for firm matches. Size tells how often a clone was seen (once, few, many) or the class of an expanded clone, and some rows leave it out.

j_call clone_size d_call v_call cdr3_aa cdr3_nt
TRBJ1-2 . . TRBV15 CATSRDRRTDYGYTF TGTGCCACCAGCAGAGATCGGAGGACAGACTATGGCTACACCTTC
TRBJ2-2 . TRBD1 TRBV29-1 CSVGQTGGHTGELFF TGCAGCGTTGGACAGACAGGGGGCCACACCGGGGAGCTGTTTTTT
TRBJ2-6 . . TRBV30 CAWSILGKPRAGANVLTF TGTGCCTGGAGTATCCTGGGCAAACCGCGGGCCGGGGCCAACGTCCTGACTTTC
TRBJ2-5 . TRBD1 TRBV19 CASSGTGGAETQYF TGTGCCAGTAGTGGGACAGGGGGCGCGGAGACCCAGTACTTC
TRBJ2-5 . TRBD2 TRBV29-1 CSVAAGDQETQYF TGCAGCGTTGCAGCGGGGGACCAAGAGACCCAGTACTTC
TRBJ1-2 . TRBD1 TRBV7-9 CASSLRDSDGYTF TGTGCCAGCAGCCTTAGGGACAGTGACGGCTACACCTTC
TRBJ1-1 few . TRBV2 CASSQGTEAFF TGTGCCAGCAGTCAGGGCACTGAAGCTTTCTTT
TRBJ2-4 . . TRBV19 CASSPSRLAKNIQYF TGTGCCAGTAGTCCCTCCCGACTAGCCAAAAACATTCAGTACTTC
TRBJ2-2 few TRBD2 TRBV6-4 CARWGTSDTGELFF TGTGCCAGATGGGGGACTAGCGACACCGGGGAGCTGTTTTTT
TRBJ1-1 few . TRBV5-6 CASSLLSGAREAFF TGTGCCAGCAGCCTCCTGTCAGGGGCGAGAGAAGCTTTCTTT
TRBJ2-7 . TRBD1 TRBV6-5 CASRTDRLSYEQYF TGTGCCAGCAGGACGGACAGGCTTTCCTACGAGCAGTACTTC
TRBJ2-7 . TRBD1 TRBV4-3 CASSPNQGAGGSEQYF TGCGCCAGCAGCCCTAACCAAGGGGCAGGGGGCAGCGAGCAGTACTTC
TRBJ2-1 few . TRBV6-5 CASSYTGVPGDEQFF TGTGCCAGCAGTTACACGGGGGTGCCGGGGGATGAGCAGTTCTTC
TRBJ2-5 . . TRBV30 CAWNGGGETQYF TGTGCCTGGAATGGGGGAGGAGAGACCCAGTACTTC
TRBJ2-7 few . TRBV7-2 CASSTQLGTRTYEQYF TGTGCCAGCAGCACCCAACTCGGGACACGGACCTACGAGCAGTACTTC
TRBJ1-2 . . TRBV28 CASYSYYGYTF TGTGCCAGCTACTCGTACTATGGCTACACCTTC
TRBJ2-2 . . TRBV5-1 CASSLESGSAGELFF TGCGCCAGCAGCTTGGAATCGGGAAGCGCCGGGGAGCTGTTTTTT
TRBJ2-2 few . TRBV28 CASSLPQGSTGELFF TGTGCCAGCAGTCTCCCACAGGGAAGCACCGGGGAGCTGTTTTTT
TRBJ1-2 . TRBD1 TRBV29-1 CSVVIRTGGSNYGYTF TGCAGCGTTGTTATCCGGACAGGGGGTTCTAACTATGGCTACACCTTC
TRBJ2-5 . . TRBV19 CASSMTEQETQYF TGTGCCAGTAGTATGACGGAGCAAGAGACCCAGTACTTC
TRBJ1-5 few . TRBV28 CASSLAGGGSNQPQHF TGTGCCAGCAGTTTGGCAGGAGGAGGAAGCAATCAGCCCCAGCATTTT
TRBJ2-3 few TRBD1 TRBV29-1 CSTGGTDTQYF TGCAGCACAGGGGGCACAGATACGCAGTATTTT
TRBJ2-1 . TRBD2 TRBV18 CASSYGLAGGYNEQFF TGTGCCAGCTCATACGGACTAGCGGGGGGATACAATGAGCAGTTCTTC
TRBJ2-5 few . TRBV27 CASSRYGWETQYF TGTGCCAGCAGTCGGTACGGGTGGGAGACCCAGTACTTC
TRBJ2-5 . TRBD1 TRBV9 CASSAGSGQAKETQYF TGTGCCAGCAGCGCGGGTTCGGGACAGGCCAAAGAGACCCAGTACTTC
TRBJ2-3 few TRBD2 TRBV11-2 CASSTLAGGTDTQYF TGTGCCAGCAGCACGCTAGCGGGGGGCACAGATACGCAGTATTTT
TRBJ2-1 few . TRBV6-6 CASSYQVPGQYNEQFF TGTGCCAGCAGTTACCAGGTTCCGGGACAATACAATGAGCAGTTCTTC
TRBJ2-5 . . TRBV19 CASSRRGSETQYF TGTGCCAGTAGTAGACGGGGTTCTGAAACCCAGTACTTC
TRBJ2-1 few TRBD2 TRBV5-6 CASSLTSGGNEQFF TGTGCCAGCAGCTTAACTAGCGGGGGCAATGAGCAGTTCTTC
TRBJ2-5 . . TRBV5-1 CASSLLGSGEETQYF TGCGCCAGCAGCTTGCTGGGATCGGGGGAAGAGACCCAGTACTTC
TRBJ1-1 . . TRBV7-9 CASSLGTSNTEAFF TGTGCCAGCAGCTTGGGGACATCGAACACTGAAGCTTTCTTT
TRBJ2-5 few TRBD1 TRBV7-2 CASSFGTVQETQYF TGTGCCAGCAGCTTCGGGACAGTCCAAGAGACCCAGTACTTC
TRBJ2-5 few TRBD2 TRBV15 CATSRGSGGLLLQETQYF TGTGCCACCAGCAGAGGCAGCGGGGGGCTTCTCCTCCAAGAGACCCAGTACTTC
TRBJ1-1 few . TRBV30 CAWSTQENTEAFF TGTGCCTGGAGCACACAGGAGAACACTGAAGCTTTCTTT
TRBJ2-1 . . TRBV28 CASSLPGFSSYNEQFF TGTGCCAGCAGTCTCCCCGGGTTTAGCTCCTACAATGAGCAGTTCTTC
TRBJ1-5 . . TRBV18 CASSWAYSNQPQHF TGTGCCAGCTCTTGGGCTTATAGCAATCAGCCCCAGCATTTT
TRBJ1-5 . . TRBV14 CASSQVFLGDQPQHF TGTGCCAGCAGCCAAGTTTTTTTAGGGGATCAGCCCCAGCATTTT
TRBJ2-7 . TRBD2 TRBV9 CASSVGGTKTYEQYF TGTGCCAGCAGCGTAGGGGGGACTAAAACCTACGAGCAGTACTTC
TRBJ2-6 . . TRBV4-2 CASSLAQGSSGANVLTF TGTGCCAGCAGCCTAGCCCAGGGTTCCTCTGGGGCCAACGTCCTGACTTTC
TRBJ1-1 few . TRBV29-1 CSVVSVTEAFF TGCAGCGTTGTATCGGTCACTGAAGCTTTCTTT
TRBJ2-7 few . TRBV5-6 CASSLRGGYF TGTGCCAGCAGCTTGAGGGGGGGCTACTTC
TRBJ2-2 . TRBD1 TRBV7-7 CASSLGRGRGELFF TGTGCTAGCAGCTTGGGAAGGGGGCGAGGGGAGCTGTTTTTT
TRBJ2-2 few TRBD1 TRBV7-3 CASSLYGTGTSGELFF TGTGCCAGCAGCTTGTACGGGACAGGGACGTCCGGGGAGCTGTTTTTT
TRBJ2-1 . . TRBV15 CATSRDRAGSSYNEQFF TGTGCCACCAGCAGAGACCGGGCGGGGAGCTCCTACAATGAGCAGTTCTTC
TRBJ2-7 . . TRBV27 CASSSTRGHEQYF TGTGCCAGCAGTTCGACCAGGGGCCACGAGCAGTACTTC
TRBJ1-2 few TRBD1 TRBV7-2 CASSSGQGLYGYTF TGTGCCAGCAGCTCGGGACAGGGCCTCTATGGCTACACCTTC